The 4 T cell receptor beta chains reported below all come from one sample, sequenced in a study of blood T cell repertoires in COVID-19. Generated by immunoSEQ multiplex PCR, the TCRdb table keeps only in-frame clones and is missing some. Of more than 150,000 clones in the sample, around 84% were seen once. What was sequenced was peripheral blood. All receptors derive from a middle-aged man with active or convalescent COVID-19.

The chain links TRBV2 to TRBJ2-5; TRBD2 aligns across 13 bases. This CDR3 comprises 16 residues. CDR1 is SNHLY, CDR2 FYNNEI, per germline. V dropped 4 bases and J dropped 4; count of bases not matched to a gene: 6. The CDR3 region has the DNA TGTGCCAGCAGTGGTACTAGCGGGAGGGCCTTAGAGACCCAGTACTTC. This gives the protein CASSGTSGRALETQYF. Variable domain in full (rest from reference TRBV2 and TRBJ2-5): EPEVTQTPSHQVTQMGQEVILRCVPISNHLYFYWYRQILGQKVEFLVSFYNNEISEKSEIFDDQFSVERPDGSNFTLKIRSTKLEDSAMYFCASSGTSGRALETQYFGPGTRLLVL.

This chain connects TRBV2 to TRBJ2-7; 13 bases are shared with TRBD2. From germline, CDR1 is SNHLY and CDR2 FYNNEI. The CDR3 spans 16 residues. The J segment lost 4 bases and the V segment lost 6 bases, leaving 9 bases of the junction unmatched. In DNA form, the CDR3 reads TGTGCCAGCAGCGACACGACTAGCGGGGGGTCTTACGAGCAGTACTTC. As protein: CASSDTTSGGSYEQYF.

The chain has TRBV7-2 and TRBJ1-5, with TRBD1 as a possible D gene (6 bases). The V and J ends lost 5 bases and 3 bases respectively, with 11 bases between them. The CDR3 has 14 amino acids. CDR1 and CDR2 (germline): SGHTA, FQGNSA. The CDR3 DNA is TGTGCCAGCAGCCGCAACAGGGACAATCAGCCCCAGCATTTT. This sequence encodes CASSRNRDNQPQHF.

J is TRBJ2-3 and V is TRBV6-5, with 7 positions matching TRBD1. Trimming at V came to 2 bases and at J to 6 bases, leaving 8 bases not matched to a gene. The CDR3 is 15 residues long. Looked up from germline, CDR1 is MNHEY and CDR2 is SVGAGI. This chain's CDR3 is CASSYLGQVGDTQYF. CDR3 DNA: TGTGCCAGCAGTTACCTCGGACAGGTTGGGGATACGCAGTATTTT.